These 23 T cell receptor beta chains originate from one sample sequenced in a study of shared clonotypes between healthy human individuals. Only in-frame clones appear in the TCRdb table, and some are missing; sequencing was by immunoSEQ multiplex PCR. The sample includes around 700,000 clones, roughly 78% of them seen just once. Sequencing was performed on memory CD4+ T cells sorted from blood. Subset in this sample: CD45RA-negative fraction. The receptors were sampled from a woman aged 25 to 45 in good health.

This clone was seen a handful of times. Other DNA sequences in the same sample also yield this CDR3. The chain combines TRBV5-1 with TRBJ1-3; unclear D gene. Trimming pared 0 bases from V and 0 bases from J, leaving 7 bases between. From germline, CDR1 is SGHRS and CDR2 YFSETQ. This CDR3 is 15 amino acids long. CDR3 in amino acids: CASSLDTNSGNTIYF. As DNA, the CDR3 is TGCGCCAGCAGCTTGGACACCAACTCTGGAAACACCATATATTTT.

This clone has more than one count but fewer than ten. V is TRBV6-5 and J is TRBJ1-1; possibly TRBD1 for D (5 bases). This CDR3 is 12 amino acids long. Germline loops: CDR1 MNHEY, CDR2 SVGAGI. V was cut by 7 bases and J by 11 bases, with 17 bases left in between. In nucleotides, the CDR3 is TGTGCCAGCAACCCCCCCGGGACGAGGGCTTTCTTT. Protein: CASNPPGTRAFF.

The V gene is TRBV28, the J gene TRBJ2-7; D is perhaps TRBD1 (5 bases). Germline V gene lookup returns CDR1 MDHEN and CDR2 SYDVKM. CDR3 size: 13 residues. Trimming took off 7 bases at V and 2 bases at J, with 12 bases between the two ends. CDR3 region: CASTAGLTYEQYF. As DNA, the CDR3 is TGTGCCAGCACGGCAGGGCTGACCTACGAGCAGTACTTC.

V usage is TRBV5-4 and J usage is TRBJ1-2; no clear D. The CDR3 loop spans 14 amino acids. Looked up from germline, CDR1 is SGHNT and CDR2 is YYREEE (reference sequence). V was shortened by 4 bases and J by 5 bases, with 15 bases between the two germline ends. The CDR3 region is CASSPELGMYGYTF. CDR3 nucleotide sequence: TGTGCCAGCAGCCCGGAACTGGGGATGTATGGCTACACCTTC.

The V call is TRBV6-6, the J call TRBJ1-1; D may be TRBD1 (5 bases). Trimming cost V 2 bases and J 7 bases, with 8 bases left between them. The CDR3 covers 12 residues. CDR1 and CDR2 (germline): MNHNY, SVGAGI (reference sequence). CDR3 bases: TGTGCCAGCAGTTACCGGGGCAGTGAAGCTTTCTTT. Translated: CASSYRGSEAFF.

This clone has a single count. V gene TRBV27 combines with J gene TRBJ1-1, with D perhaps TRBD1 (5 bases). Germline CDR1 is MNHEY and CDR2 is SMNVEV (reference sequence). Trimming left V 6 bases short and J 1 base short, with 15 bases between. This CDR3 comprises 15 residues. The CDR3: CASSQAGPRNTEAFF. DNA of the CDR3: TGTGCCAGCAGCCAGGCGGGACCCCGGAACACTGAAGCTTTCTTT.

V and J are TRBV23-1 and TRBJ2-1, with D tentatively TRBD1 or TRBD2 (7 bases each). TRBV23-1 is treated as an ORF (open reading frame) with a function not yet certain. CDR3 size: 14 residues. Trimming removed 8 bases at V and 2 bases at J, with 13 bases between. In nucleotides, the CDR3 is TGCGCCAGCCCCAGGGGGGGAACCTACAATGAGCAGTTCTTC. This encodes CASPRGGTYNEQFF.

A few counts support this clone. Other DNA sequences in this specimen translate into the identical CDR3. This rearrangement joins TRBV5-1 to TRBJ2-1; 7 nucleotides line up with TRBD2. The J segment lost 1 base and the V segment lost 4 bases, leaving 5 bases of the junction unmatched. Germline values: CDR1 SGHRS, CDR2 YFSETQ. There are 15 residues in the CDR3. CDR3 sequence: CASSSSSGSYNEQFF. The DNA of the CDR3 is TGCGCCAGCAGCAGCTCTAGCGGTTCCTACAATGAGCAGTTCTTC.

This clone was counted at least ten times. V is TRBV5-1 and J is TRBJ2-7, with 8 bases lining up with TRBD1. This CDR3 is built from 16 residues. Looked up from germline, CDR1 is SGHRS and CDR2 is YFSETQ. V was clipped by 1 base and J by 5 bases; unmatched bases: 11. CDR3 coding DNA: TGCGCCAGCAGCTTGTCACGGGGGCAGGGGGCGCACGAGCAGTACTTC. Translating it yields CASSLSRGQGAHEQYF.

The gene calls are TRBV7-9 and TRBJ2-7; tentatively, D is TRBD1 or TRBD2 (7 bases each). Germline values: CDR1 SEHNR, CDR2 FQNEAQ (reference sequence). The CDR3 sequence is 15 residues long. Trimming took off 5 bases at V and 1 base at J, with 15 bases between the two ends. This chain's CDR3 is CASSTGGTASYEQYF. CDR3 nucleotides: TGTGCCAGCAGCACCGGGGGGACAGCTTCCTACGAGCAGTACTTC.

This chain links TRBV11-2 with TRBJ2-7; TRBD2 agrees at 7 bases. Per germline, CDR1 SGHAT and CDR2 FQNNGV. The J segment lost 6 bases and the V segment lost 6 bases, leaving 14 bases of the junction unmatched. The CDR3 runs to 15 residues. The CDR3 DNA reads TGTGCCAGCAGAAGATCGGGCGGGAGCACGGGCGAGCAGTACTTC. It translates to CASRRSGGSTGEQYF. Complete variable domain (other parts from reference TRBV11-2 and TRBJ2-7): EAGVAQSPRYKIIEKRQSVAFWCNPISGHATLYWYQQILGQGPKLLIQFQNNGVVDDSQLPKDRFSAERLKGVDSTLKIQPAKLEDSAVYLCASRRSGGSTGEQYFGPGTRLTVT.

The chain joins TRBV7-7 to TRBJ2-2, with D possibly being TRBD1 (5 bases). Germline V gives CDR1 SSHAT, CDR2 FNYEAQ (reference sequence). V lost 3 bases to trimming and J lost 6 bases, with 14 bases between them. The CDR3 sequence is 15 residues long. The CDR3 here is CASSLLLGQAGELFF. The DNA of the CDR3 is TGTGCCAGCAGCTTGCTACTGGGGCAAGCCGGGGAGCTGTTTTTT. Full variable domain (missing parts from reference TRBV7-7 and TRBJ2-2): GAGVSQSPRYKVTKRGQDVTLRCDPISSHATLYWYQQALGQGPEFLTYFNYEAQPDKSGLPSDRFSAERPEGSISTLTIQRTEQRDSAMYRCASSLLLGQAGELFFGEGSRLTVL.

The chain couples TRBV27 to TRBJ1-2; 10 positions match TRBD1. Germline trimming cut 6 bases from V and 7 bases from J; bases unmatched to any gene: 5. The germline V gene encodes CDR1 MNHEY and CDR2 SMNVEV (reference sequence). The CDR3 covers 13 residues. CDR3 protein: CASSTGTGAGYTF. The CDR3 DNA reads TGTGCCAGCAGCACCGGGACAGGGGCTGGCTACACCTTC.

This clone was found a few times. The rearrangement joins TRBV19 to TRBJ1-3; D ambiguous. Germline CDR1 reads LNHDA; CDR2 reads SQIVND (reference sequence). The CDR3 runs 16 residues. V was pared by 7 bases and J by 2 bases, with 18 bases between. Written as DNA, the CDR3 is TGTGCCAGTACCACATGGAGGGTCTCGGCTGGAAACACCATATATTTT. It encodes CASTTWRVSAGNTIYF.

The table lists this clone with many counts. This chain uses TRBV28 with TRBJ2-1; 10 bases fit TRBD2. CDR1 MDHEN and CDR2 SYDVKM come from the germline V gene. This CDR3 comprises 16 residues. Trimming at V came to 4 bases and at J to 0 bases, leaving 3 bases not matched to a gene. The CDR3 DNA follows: TGTGCCAGCAGTTGGTCTAGCGGGGGCTCCTACAATGAGCAGTTCTTC. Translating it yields CASSWSSGGSYNEQFF.

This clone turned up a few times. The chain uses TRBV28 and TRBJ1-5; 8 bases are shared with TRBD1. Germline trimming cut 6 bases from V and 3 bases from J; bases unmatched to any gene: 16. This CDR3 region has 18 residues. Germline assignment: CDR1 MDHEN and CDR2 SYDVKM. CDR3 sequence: CASSWYKTYRGSNQPQHF. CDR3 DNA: TGTGCCAGCAGCTGGTACAAGACTTACAGGGGGTCCAATCAGCCCCAGCATTTT.

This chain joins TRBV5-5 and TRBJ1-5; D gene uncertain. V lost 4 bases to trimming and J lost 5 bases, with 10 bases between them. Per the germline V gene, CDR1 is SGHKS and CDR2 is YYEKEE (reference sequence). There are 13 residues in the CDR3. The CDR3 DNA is TGTGCCAGCAGCCCCCATGTCGATCAGCCCCAGCATTTT. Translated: CASSPHVDQPQHF.

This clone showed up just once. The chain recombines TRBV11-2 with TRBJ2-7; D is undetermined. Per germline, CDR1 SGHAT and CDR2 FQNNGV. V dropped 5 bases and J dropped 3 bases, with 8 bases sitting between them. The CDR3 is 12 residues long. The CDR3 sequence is CASSPFLYEQYF. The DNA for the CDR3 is TGTGCCAGCAGCCCATTCCTCTACGAGCAGTACTTC. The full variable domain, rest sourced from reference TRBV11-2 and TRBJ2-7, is EAGVAQSPRYKIIEKRQSVAFWCNPISGHATLYWYQQILGQGPKLLIQFQNNGVVDDSQLPKDRFSAERLKGVDSTLKIQPAKLEDSAVYLCASSPFLYEQYFGPGTRLTVT.

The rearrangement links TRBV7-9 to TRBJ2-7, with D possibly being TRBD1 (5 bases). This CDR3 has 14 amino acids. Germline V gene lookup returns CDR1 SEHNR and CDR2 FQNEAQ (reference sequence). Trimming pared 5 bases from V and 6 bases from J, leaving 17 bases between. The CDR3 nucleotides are TGTGCCAGCAGCATCATGACAGAGCTCGGCGAGCAGTACTTC. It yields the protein CASSIMTELGEQYF.

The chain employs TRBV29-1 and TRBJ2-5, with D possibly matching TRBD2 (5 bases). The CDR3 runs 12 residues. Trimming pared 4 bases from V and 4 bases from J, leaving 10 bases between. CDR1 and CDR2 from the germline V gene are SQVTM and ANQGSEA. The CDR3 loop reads CSVVGVRETQYF. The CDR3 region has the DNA TGCAGCGTTGTGGGAGTGAGAGAGACCCAGTACTTC.

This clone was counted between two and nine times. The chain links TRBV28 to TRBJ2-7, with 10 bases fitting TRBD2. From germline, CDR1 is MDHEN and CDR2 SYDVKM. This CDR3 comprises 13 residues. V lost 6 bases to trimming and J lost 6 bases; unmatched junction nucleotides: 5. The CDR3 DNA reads TGTGCCAGCAGACTAGCGGGGCCCCGCGAGCAGTACTTC. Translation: CASRLAGPREQYF.

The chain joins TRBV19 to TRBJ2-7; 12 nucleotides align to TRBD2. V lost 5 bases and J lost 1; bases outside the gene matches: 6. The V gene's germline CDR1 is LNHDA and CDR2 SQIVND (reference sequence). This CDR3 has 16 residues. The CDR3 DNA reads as TGTGCCAGTAGTTTGACTAGCGGGAGTTTTTCCTACGAGCAGTACTTC. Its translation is CASSLTSGSFSYEQYF. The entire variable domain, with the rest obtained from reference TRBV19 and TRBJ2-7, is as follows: DGGITQSPKYLFRKEGQNVTLSCEQNLNHDAMYWYRQDPGQGLRLIYYSQIVNDFQKGDIAEGYSVSREKKESFPLTVTSAQKNPTAFYLCASSLTSGSFSYEQYFGPGTRLTVT.

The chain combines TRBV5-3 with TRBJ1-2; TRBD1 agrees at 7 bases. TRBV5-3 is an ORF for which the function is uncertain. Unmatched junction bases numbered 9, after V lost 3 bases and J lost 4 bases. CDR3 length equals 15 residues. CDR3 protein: CARSSSGGIIYGYTF. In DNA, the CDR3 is TGTGCCAGAAGCTCGTCAGGGGGGATAATCTATGGCTACACCTTC.